This is a list of T cell receptor beta chains from one sample in a study of OX40 agonist ivuxolimab in advanced cancers. The assay was immunoSEQ multiplex PCR, and TCRdb's table has in-frame clones only and misses some. The table lists about 55,000 clones, 88% of them singletons. This specimen consisted of CD4+ or CD8+ T cells sorted from blood, obtained in a trial of the OX40 agonist ivuxolimab. The receptors here all came from an adult with an advanced solid tumor such as melanoma, head and neck, liver or kidney cancer. The CDR3 runs from the conserved cysteine through the conserved F or W. A D gene is named only where the DNA matches it firmly. A row's size may be missing; if present it is once, few, many or a size class.

j_call | clone_size | v_call | d_call | cdr3_nt | cdr3_aa
TRBJ1-2 | NA | TRBV7-9 | NA | TGTGCCAGCAGCTACCTGGACGGCTATGGCTACACCTTC | CASSYLDGYGYTF
TRBJ2-1 | NA | TRBV9 | TRBD1 | TGTGCCAGCAGCGAGGACAGGGGGTATAGTTCCGACAATGAGCAGTTCTTC | CASSEDRGYSSDNEQFF
TRBJ1-1 | NA | TRBV5-1 | NA | TGCGCCAGCAGCTTGTTGGGGGGCATGAGCGTGAACACTGAAGCTTTCTTT | CASSLLGGMSVNTEAFF
TRBJ1-3 | NA | TRBV5-1 | TRBD1 | TGCGCCAGCAGCTTACAGGGGGCGGCTGGAAACACCATATATTTT | CASSLQGAAGNTIYF
TRBJ2-4 | few | TRBV9 | NA | TGTGCCAGCAGCAAAAGGGCGGGTGCCAAAAACATTCAGTACTTC | CASSKRAGAKNIQYF
TRBJ2-7 | few | TRBV7-8 | NA | TGTGCCAGCAGCTCGGGACCGTTCTCCTACGAGCAGTACTTC | CASSSGPFSYEQYF
TRBJ2-3 | NA | TRBV19 | TRBD1 | TGTGCCAGTACTACAGGGGCCTACACAGATACGCAGTATTTT | CASTTGAYTDTQYF
TRBJ2-2 | once | TRBV11-2 | TRBD2 | TGTGGGTCGGGAGGGATCGGGGAGCTGTTTTTT | CGSGGIGELFF
TRBJ1-1 | NA | TRBV7-6 | TRBD1 | TGTGCCAGCAGCATGACAGGGAACCCTGAAGCTTTCTTT | CASSMTGNPEAFF
TRBJ1-3 | NA | TRBV15 | NA | TGTGCCACCAGCAGAGAAGCGGTTTCCCAAGGTCGAAGAGGAAACACCATATATTTT | CATSREAVSQGRRGNTIYF
TRBJ1-6 | NA | TRBV6-1 | NA | TGTGCCAGCAGTGAAGCCCTCACAGGCGCGTATAATTCACCCCTCCACTTT | CASSEALTGAYNSPLHF
TRBJ2-7 | once | TRBV30 | TRBD1 | TGTGCCTGGAGTCAGACAGGGAACCAGCAGTACTTC | CAWSQTGNQQYF
TRBJ2-5 | NA | TRBV5-1 | TRBD2 | TGCGCCAGCAGCTCCCGGGCGGGAGTTGGGGAGACCCAGTACTTC | CASSSRAGVGETQYF
TRBJ2-3 | NA | TRBV2 | NA | TGTGCCAGCAGTGTTTTAACAGATACGCAGTATTTT | CASSVLTDTQYF
TRBJ2-1 | NA | TRBV19 | NA | TGTGCCAGTAGTATGGACGGGAGTTCTTCCTACAATGAGCAGTTCTTC | CASSMDGSSSYNEQFF
TRBJ1-2 | NA | TRBV23-1 | TRBD1 | TGCGCCAGCAGTCAAATCGCAGGGGGCCACTATGGCTACACCTTC | CASSQIAGGHYGYTF
TRBJ1-1 | NA | TRBV6-1 | NA | TGTGCCAGCAAAAAAACAGGGAACACTGAAGCTTTCTTT | CASKKTGNTEAFF
TRBJ1-5 | once | TRBV19 | NA | TGTGCCAGTAGTATGGGGGGCCGGGAGCCCCAGCATTTT | CASSMGGREPQHF
TRBJ2-3 | once | TRBV27 | NA | TGTGCCAGCAGGGGAAGCACAGATACGCAGTATTTT | CASRGSTDTQYF
TRBJ2-5 | NA | TRBV6-1 | TRBD2 | TGTGCCAGCAGAGGGCTAGCGGGGAGTGGGGAGACCCAGTACTTC | CASRGLAGSGETQYF
TRBJ2-2 | once | TRBV5-1 | NA | TGCGCCAGCAGCAGTTCACAGGGCTTTGGCGGGGAGCTGTTTTTT | CASSSSQGFGGELFF
TRBJ2-1 | NA | TRBV7-8 | TRBD2 | TGTGCCAGCAGCTTAGACCAAGCGGGAGTGATTAACAATGAGCAGTTCTTC | CASSLDQAGVINNEQFF
TRBJ1-5 | NA | TRBV19 | NA | TGTGCCAGCAGGGCCGGGGTCCAGCCCCAGCATTTT | CASRAGVQPQHF
TRBJ2-7 | NA | TRBV27 | TRBD2 | TGTGCCAGCAGTTTAGTGGCTAGCGGGAGAAACTACGAGCAGTACTTC | CASSLVASGRNYEQYF